The rows below give T cell receptor beta chains drawn from one sample of a study of blood T cell repertoires in COVID-19. Generated by immunoSEQ multiplex PCR, the TCRdb table keeps only in-frame clones and is missing some. The sample shows approximately 170,000 clones, about four fifths of them seen only once. The sequenced material came from peripheral blood. The receptors were gathered from a woman of 80 years or more with acute or convalescent COVID-19. Each CDR3 is given with its conserved first and last residue. A D gene is named only where the DNA matches it firmly. Not all rows give a size; the values are once, few, many and, for expanded clones, a class.

d_call j_call v_call clone_size cdr3_aa cdr3_nt
. TRBJ1-4 TRBV6-2/TRBV6-3 few CASSFSEKLFF TGTGCCAGCAGCTTCTCTGAAAAACTGTTTTTT
. TRBJ1-2 TRBV29-1 . CSVETARGYTF TGCAGCGTTGAGACAGCCCGGGGCTACACCTTC
TRBD1 TRBJ2-5 TRBV4-2 . CASSQPGTGTKETQYF TGTGCCAGCAGCCAGCCCGGGACAGGCACGAAAGAGACCCAGTACTTC
. TRBJ1-2 TRBV5-1 . CASSATTGTLNYGYTF TGCGCCAGCAGCGCAACAACCGGGACACTGAACTATGGCTACACCTTC
. TRBJ2-3 TRBV9 . CASSARPGQRTDTQYF TGTGCCAGCAGCGCGCGACCGGGACAACGCACAGATACGCAGTATTTT
TRBD2 TRBJ2-1 TRBV10-3 . CAISESTSGSYNEQFF TGTGCCATCAGTGAGTCAACTAGCGGGTCATACAATGAGCAGTTCTTC
TRBD2 TRBJ2-1 TRBV27 . CASFLAGEQFF TGTGCCAGCTTCTTAGCGGGTGAGCAGTTCTTC
. TRBJ1-6 TRBV14 . CASSQAGGDNSPLHF TGTGCCAGCAGCCAAGCGGGGGGGGACAATTCACCCCTCCACTTT
. TRBJ2-5 TRBV18 . CASSPTGVTETQYF TGTGCCAGCTCACCCACCGGGGTAACAGAGACCCAGTACTTC
. TRBJ1-4 TRBV6-5 . CASSYLQESEKLFF TGTGCCAGCAGTTACTTGCAGGAAAGTGAAAAACTGTTTTTT
. TRBJ2-7 TRBV30 . CAWSALIGGASEQYF TGTGCCTGGAGCGCCCTCATAGGAGGCGCAAGCGAGCAGTACTTC
TRBD1 TRBJ2-6 TRBV9 . CASSARDRGISGANVLTF TGTGCCAGCAGCGCCCGGGACAGGGGTATCTCTGGGGCCAACGTCCTGACTTTC
TRBD2 TRBJ2-2 TRBV3-1/TRBV3-2 . CASSRGGAGELFF TGTGCCAGCAGCCGCGGGGGGGCCGGGGAGCTGTTTTTT
TRBD1 TRBJ1-1 TRBV6-4 . CASSQGTDTEAFF TGTGCCAGCAGTCAGGGGACAGACACTGAAGCTTTCTTT
TRBD1 TRBJ1-1 TRBV6-1 . CASSYTGENTEAFF TGTGCCAGCAGTTATACAGGGGAGAACACTGAAGCTTTCTTT
TRBD2 TRBJ2-7 TRBV7-2 . CASSRLTGGTGEQYF TGTGCCAGCAGCCGGCTTACGGGGGGGACCGGCGAGCAGTACTTC
. TRBJ1-1 TRBV7-2 . CASRYDSTGNTEAFF TGTGCCAGCAGATACGACAGTACCGGGAACACTGAAGCTTTCTTT
. TRBJ2-7 TRBV5-1 . CASFDRGAGYEQYF TGCGCCAGCTTCGACAGGGGAGCGGGGTACGAGCAGTACTTC
TRBD2 TRBJ2-3 TRBV9 . CASSVYRTSVTDTQYF TGTGCCAGCAGCGTATATAGGACTAGCGTCACAGATACGCAGTATTTT
TRBD1 TRBJ2-3 TRBV5-1 . CASSLAQGTDTQYF TGCGCCAGCAGCTTGGCACAGGGGACAGATACGCAGTATTTT
. TRBJ1-1 TRBV6-5 . CASSLTVRRTEAFF TGTGCCAGCAGTCTGACAGTCCGCAGGACTGAAGCTTTCTTT
. TRBJ1-1 TRBV7-2 . CASNPGGVLNTEAFF TGTGCCAGCAACCCGGGGGGGGTCCTAAACACTGAAGCTTTCTTT
. TRBJ2-4 TRBV24-1 few CATFHWAEEFQYF TGTGCCACCTTCCACTGGGCGGAGGAATTTCAGTACTTC
. TRBJ2-3 TRBV5-1 . CASSRVYSSTDTQYF TGCGCCAGCAGCCGGGTCTATTCTAGCACAGATACGCAGTATTTT
TRBD1 TRBJ1-2 TRBV6-5 . CASSHTGVYGYTF TGTGCCAGCAGCCATACAGGGGTCTATGGCTACACCTTC
. TRBJ2-5 TRBV5-1 . CASRLGGEETQYF TGCGCCAGCAGATTGGGGGGAGAGGAGACCCAGTACTTC
TRBD1 TRBJ1-1 TRBV27 . CASKQTGRTEAFF TGTGCCAGCAAGCAGACAGGGAGGACTGAAGCTTTCTTT
. TRBJ2-5 TRBV18 . CASSLTLGGGETQYF TGTGCCAGCTCACTCACACTGGGAGGGGGAGAGACCCAGTACTTC
. TRBJ2-2 TRBV4-2 . CASSQRGFPNTGELFF TGTGCCAGCAGCCAAAGGGGATTTCCGAACACCGGGGAGCTGTTTTTT
. TRBJ2-3 TRBV6-5 once CASRGSGASTDTQYF TGTGCCAGCAGGGGAAGCGGAGCCAGCACAGATACGCAGTATTTT
. TRBJ1-2 TRBV30 . CAWRKGFDGYTF TGTGCCTGGAGAAAGGGGTTCGATGGCTACACCTTC
TRBD1 TRBJ2-1 TRBV6-1 . CASSVTPGQVYNEQFF TGTGCCAGCAGTGTAACTCCGGGACAGGTATACAATGAGCAGTTCTTC